The sequence of this TCR beta chain was determined in a study of T cells after yellow fever vaccination. This clonotype has more than one count but fewer than ten. Trimming took off 0 bases at V and 3 bases at J, with 12 bases between the two ends. This CDR3 region has 15 residues. Germline V gene data show CDR1 as SGHRS and CDR2 as YFSETQ. TCRdb recomputed calls from the 5' RACE reads with MiXCR, one row per CDR3 protein. Of about 260,000 distinct CDR3 sequences in the sample, about an eighth were seen once. Source: CD4+ T cells sorted from PBMCs, taken 45 days after the yellow fever booster vaccination. The clonotype comes from a man in his thirties or forties who received the YFV17D yellow fever vaccine. J is TRBJ2-5 and V is TRBV5-1; no firm D call. The CDR3 DNA follows: TGCGCCAGCAGCTTGGAACCCGTGGGCGAAGAGACCCAGTACTTC. It specifies CASSLEPVGEETQYF.